This T cell receptor (beta chain) came from a study of blood T cell repertoires in COVID-19. At the level of the study: Sources were T cells, B-cell-depleted T cells, or PBMCs; the material itself was cDNA or gDNA.

Participants had their cohort set by participant-reported clinical history. V gave up 2 bases and J gave up 12 bases; unmatched junction bases: 11. The CDR3 is made up of 13 amino acids. Germline assignment: CDR1 GTSNPN and CDR2 SVGIG (reference sequence). Data came from immunoSEQ multiplex PCR; TCRdb stores just in-frame clones and leaves some out. The repertoire includes about 480,000 clones, roughly 90% of them detected once, and 1.5% to 2% sits in the top ten. The sample taken for sequencing was PBMCs or T cells enriched from blood (not recorded which). This TCR was sampled from a middle-aged woman who had recovered from COVID-19. The chain combines TRBV30 with TRBJ1-2, with 8 bases matching TRBD1. CDR3 in amino acids: CAWSFSPGQANTF. DNA of the CDR3: TGTGCCTGGAGTTTCTCACCGGGACAGGCCAACACCTTC.